A selection of T cell receptor beta chains follows, all from one sample in a study of cytomegalovirus exposure and HLA in healthy donors. Method: immunoSEQ multiplex PCR; TCRdb's copy keeps in-frame clones and lacks some. The sample has 150,000 to 200,000 clones; about nine tenths are singletons. Sequenced sample: PBMCs. The receptor set was obtained from a man aged 25-40 years in good health and CMV-seropositive. Each CDR3 is given without its conserved first and last residue. Fields, in order: V gene, J gene, CDR3 protein.

V gene: TRBV15; J gene: TRBJ2-1; CDR3 protein: ATSRRSSSYNEQF
V gene: TRBV5-1; J gene: TRBJ2-2; CDR3 protein: ASSLTSGRANGELF
V gene: TRBV6-5; J gene: TRBJ1-5; CDR3 protein: ASSSTLEQPQH
V gene: TRBV2; J gene: TRBJ1-5; CDR3 protein: ASSTGTRSRPQH
V gene: TRBV7-2; J gene: TRBJ2-7; CDR3 protein: ASSLGRGPYEQY
V gene: TRBV7-9; J gene: TRBJ2-2; CDR3 protein: ASSWRGREDGTGELF
V gene: TRBV6-1; J gene: TRBJ2-3; CDR3 protein: ASDLTGGRPDTQY
V gene: TRBV5-5; J gene: TRBJ1-2; CDR3 protein: ASRSRVGQVGGYT
V gene: TRBV7-3; J gene: TRBJ2-5; CDR3 protein: ASSADRRETQY
V gene: TRBV11-3; J gene: TRBJ2-5; CDR3 protein: ASSLGIFWGQGSSRETQY
V gene: TRBV11-3; J gene: TRBJ1-2; CDR3 protein: ASSLSSIIYGYT
V gene: TRBV12-5; J gene: TRBJ1-2; CDR3 protein: ASGWEGTGYGYT
V gene: TRBV7-2; J gene: TRBJ2-3; CDR3 protein: ASSPGLYRTDTQY
V gene: TRBV5-4; J gene: TRBJ1-2; CDR3 protein: ASSPAYNYGYT
V gene: TRBV9; J gene: TRBJ1-1; CDR3 protein: ASSVATEAF
V gene: TRBV5-1; J gene: TRBJ1-1; CDR3 protein: ASSFRQGAGTEAF
V gene: TRBV11-2; J gene: TRBJ1-2; CDR3 protein: ASRPDSLNYGYT
V gene: TRBV7-3; J gene: TRBJ2-5; CDR3 protein: ASSFSTGRQETQY
V gene: TRBV27; J gene: TRBJ2-3; CDR3 protein: ASSLGQQDTQY
V gene: TRBV25-1; J gene: TRBJ1-2; CDR3 protein: ASSVPGQRYGYT
V gene: TRBV30; J gene: TRBJ2-7; CDR3 protein: AWNTGKSSYEQY
V gene: TRBV7-4; J gene: TRBJ2-7; CDR3 protein: ASSSSGSSYEQY
V gene: TRBV15; J gene: TRBJ1-2; CDR3 protein: ATSRGPGGGYT
V gene: TRBV18; J gene: TRBJ2-1; CDR3 protein: ASSPLLGIRYEQF
V gene: TRBV11-2; J gene: TRBJ1-2; CDR3 protein: ASSYTDSFANYGYT
V gene: TRBV5-1; J gene: TRBJ2-7; CDR3 protein: ASSFRAGEQY
V gene: TRBV7-9; J gene: TRBJ2-5; CDR3 protein: ASSLPGGETQY
V gene: TRBV29-1; J gene: TRBJ2-7; CDR3 protein: SATYSYEQY
V gene: TRBV29-1; J gene: TRBJ2-7; CDR3 protein: SVEVRTGFYEQY
V gene: TRBV7-3; J gene: TRBJ2-7; CDR3 protein: ASRETGGYEQY
V gene: TRBV5-1; J gene: TRBJ2-5; CDR3 protein: ASSLTSGGETQY
V gene: TRBV19; J gene: TRBJ1-1; CDR3 protein: ASSETRTTNTEAF
V gene: TRBV7-2; J gene: TRBJ2-1; CDR3 protein: ASSRQTEVGNEQF
V gene: TRBV4-1; J gene: TRBJ2-7; CDR3 protein: ASRRLAGLWEQY